The 28 T cell receptor beta chains listed next were all sequenced from one sample in a study of regulatory T cells in long-lasting Graves disease. Construction of the TCR beta libraries employed iRepertoire HTBI primers in conjunction with Arm-PCR of CDR3 regions. One entry per CDR3 protein, called by TCRdb with MiXCR from the multiplex PCR reads. The sample has over 450,000 distinct CDR3 sequences; around 11% are singletons. As for time point: newly diagnosed GD, antithyroid drugs for less than 3 months. Scientists built the TCR library using RNA that was extracted from PBMCs. This same sample was also part of a study on T cells in Graves' hyperthyroidism and ophthalmopathy.

Here the sequenced sample was peripheral blood mononuclear cells (PBMCs), taken at new diagnosis, from a patient treated with antithyroid drugs. All receptors come from a young woman with Graves disease.

This clonotype was observed a handful of times. The chain couples TRBV7-9 to TRBJ1-2; TRBD1 agrees at 8 bases. The CDR3 is made up of 16 amino acids. J lost 0 bases, V lost 0 bases, and 3 bases had no gene match. Germline CDR1 reads SEHNR; CDR2 reads FQNEAQ (reference sequence). The CDR3 protein is CASSLATGGPNYGYTF. CDR3 sequence (DNA): TGTGCCAGCAGCTTAGCTACAGGGGGTCCTAACTATGGCTACACCTTC. Combining the CDR3 with reference TRBV7-9 and TRBJ1-2 gives the whole variable domain DTGVSQNPRHKITKRGQNVTFRCDPISEHNRLYWYRQTLGQGPEFLTYFQNEAQLEKSRLLSDRFSAERPKGSFSTLEIQRTEQGDSAMYLCASSLATGGPNYGYTFGSGTRLTVV.

This clonotype was seen ten or more times. The chain carries TRBV6-5 and TRBJ1-2; D uncertain. The V end was cut by 3 bases, the J end by 1 base, with 12 bases between. The CDR3 loop spans 15 amino acids. CDR1 is MNHEY, CDR2 SVGAGI, per germline. In nucleotides, the CDR3 is TGTGCCAGCAGTTATGGACCTACTAATAACTATGGCTACACCTTC. It codes for CASSYGPTNNYGYTF.

The chain joins TRBV19 to TRBJ2-6; D is possibly TRBD1 or TRBD2 (6 bases each). The CDR3 spans 17 residues. V lost 1 base, J lost 0 bases, and 10 bases lay in between. Looked up from germline, CDR1 is LNHDA and CDR2 is SQIVND (reference sequence). CDR3 nucleotide sequence: TGTGCCAGTAGTATAGCGGGGGCCCGCTCTGGGGCCAACGTCCTGACTTTC. Translation gives CASSIAGARSGANVLTF.

A few counts support this clonotype. CDR3 coding DNA: TGTGCCAGCAGTTTAGCTCTAGGGCCCGCTAGTCCCCAGCATTTT. Amino acids: CASSLALGPASPQHF. J is TRBJ1-5 and V is TRBV12-3 or TRBV12-4; D gene uncertain. There are 15 residues in the CDR3. V lost 0 bases and J lost 10, with 16 bases in between.

The chain combines TRBV5-6 with TRBJ1-5; D is perhaps TRBD1 (5 bases). V gave up 4 bases and J gave up 1 base, with 15 bases separating them. This CDR3 spans 16 amino acids. The germline gives CDR1 SGHDT, CDR2 YYEEEE. The CDR3 coding sequence is TGTGCCAGCAGCAACCGGGGCGGGAGGAGCAATCAGCCCCAGCATTTT. This sequence encodes CASSNRGGRSNQPQHF. Full variable domain (remainder filled in from reference TRBV5-6 and TRBJ1-5): DAGVTQSPTHLIKTRGQQVTLRCSPKSGHDTVSWYQQALGQGPQFIFQYYEEEERQRGNFPDRFSGHQFPNYSSELNVNALLLGDSALYLCASSNRGGRSNQPQHFGDGTRLSIL.

This clonotype turned up a few times. The rearrangement joins TRBV4-3 to TRBJ2-7, with D possibly matching TRBD2 (6 bases). This CDR3 region has 17 residues. Germline CDR1 LGHNA, CDR2 YSLEER. With 0 bases removed from V and 1 base from J, the gap between germline ends came to 16 bases. CDR3 loop: CASSQDHRGINSYEQYF. For the CDR3, the DNA is TGCGCCAGCAGCCAAGATCATCGGGGGATCAATTCCTACGAGCAGTACTTC.

This clonotype was counted between two and nine times. The chain couples TRBV3-1 to TRBJ2-3, with 7 bases that match TRBD2. Germline V gene data show CDR1 as LGHDT and CDR2 as YNNKEL (reference sequence). Trimming removed 8 bases from V and 4 bases from J; junction bases left unmatched: 6. CDR3 length: 13 residues. CDR3 in DNA: TGTGCCAGCGGTAGCCGGGGGGCAGATACGCAGTATTTT. It is translated as CASGSRGADTQYF.

This clonotype has just a few counts. The chain links TRBV30 to TRBJ1-1; no clear D. Germline CDR1 is GTSNPN and CDR2 is SVGIG (reference sequence). V lost 2 bases and J lost 5, with 12 bases in between. CDR3 length: 13 amino acids. CDR3 region: CAWSSGLGTEAFF. CDR3 coding DNA: TGTGCCTGGAGTAGCGGCTTGGGGACTGAAGCTTTCTTT.

A few counts support this clonotype. The gene calls are TRBV20-1 and TRBJ2-3; 10 bases are a match to TRBD1. V shed 4 bases, J shed 3 bases, and the junction held 10 bases outside the gene matches. Germline lookup yields CDR1 DFQATT and CDR2 SNEGSKA (reference sequence). The CDR3 totals 16 residues. Here the CDR3 DNA reads TGCAGTGCTAAAGGATCCCCGGGACAGGGGACAGATACGCAGTATTTT. The encoded protein is CSAKGSPGQGTDTQYF.

This clonotype occurred many times. This chain uses TRBV12-3 or TRBV12-4 with TRBJ1-1; D remains ambiguous. V was trimmed by 6 bases and J by 5 bases, leaving 16 bases between them. CDR3 size: 14 residues. This CDR3 reads CASSLRVGWTEAFF. In nucleotides, the CDR3 is TGTGCCAGCAGCCTGCGTGTGGGTTGGACTGAAGCTTTCTTT.

There are a few counts of this clonotype. This chain connects TRBV20-1 to TRBJ1-2; no clear D. The CDR3 sequence is 14 residues long. Germline lookup yields CDR1 DFQATT and CDR2 SNEGSKA (reference sequence). Trimming removed 5 bases at V and 2 bases at J, with 15 bases between. The CDR3 DNA reads TGCAGTGCTTGGGATGCGATAGGAAACTATGGCTACACCTTC. Translated, it gives CSAWDAIGNYGYTF.

This clonotype has at least ten counts. The genes are TRBV10-2 and TRBJ2-1; 7 bases line up with TRBD2. CDR1 WSHSY and CDR2 SAAADI come from the germline V gene. V lost 4 bases and J lost 9; bases outside the gene matches: 9. The CDR3 consists of 14 residues. This chain's CDR3 is CASSVAGEDGEQFF. The DNA of the CDR3 is TGCGCCAGCAGTGTGGCGGGAGAAGATGGTGAGCAGTTCTTC.

This clonotype was counted ten times or more. This chain links TRBV28 with TRBJ2-3; 9 bases map to TRBD2. V shed 5 bases, J shed 8 bases, and the junction held 14 bases outside the gene matches. This CDR3 has 16 residues. CDR1 is MDHEN, CDR2 SYDVKM, per germline. CDR3 sequence (DNA): TGTGCCAGCAGTCCACTCCCCGTAGCGGGAGCCGGTACGCAGTATTTT. It specifies CASSPLPVAGAGTQYF. Full variable domain (remainder filled in from reference TRBV28 and TRBJ2-3): DVKVTQSSRYLVKRTGEKVFLECVQDMDHENMFWYRQDPGLGLRLIYFSYDVKMKEKGDIPEGYSVSREKKERFSLILESASTNQTSMYLCASSPLPVAGAGTQYFGPGTRLTVL.

This clonotype appeared many times. The chain couples TRBV11-2 to TRBJ1-1, with TRBD1 as a possible D gene (5 bases). The germline gives CDR1 SGHAT, CDR2 FQNNGV. This CDR3 has 15 residues. With 1 base removed from V and 6 bases from J, the gap between germline ends came to 15 bases. This chain's CDR3 is CASSLAGLAISEAFF. CDR3 DNA: TGTGCCAGCAGCTTAGCAGGGCTCGCGATTTCTGAAGCTTTCTTT.

This clonotype was found many times. This chain links TRBV4-3 with TRBJ2-7; 9 positions agree with TRBD2. The V and J ends lost 0 bases and 5 bases, in that order; junction bases with no gene match: 5. The CDR3 contains 15 residues. Germline CDR1 LGHNA, CDR2 YSLEER. The CDR3 bases are TGCGCCAGCAGCCAAGAGGGACTAGCAGGTAACGAGCAGTACTTC. It codes for CASSQEGLAGNEQYF.

This clonotype was seen repeatedly, ten times or more. The chain links TRBV28 to TRBJ2-3, with D uncertain. V was shortened by 2 bases and J by 3 bases, with 9 bases between the two germline ends. This CDR3 comprises 14 residues. The V gene's germline CDR1 is MDHEN and CDR2 SYDVKM. CDR3 amino acids: CASSLSQPTDTQYF. The CDR3 nucleotides read TGTGCCAGCAGTTTAAGCCAGCCTACAGATACGCAGTATTTT.

A note on this clonotype: This could be a read error, since a much larger clone is one nucleotide away. The rearrangement uses TRBV29-1 and TRBJ1-1, with TRBD1 identical over 12 bases. This CDR3 is built from 14 residues. V shed 1 base and J 9 bases; nucleotides not matched to a gene: 6. Germline CDR1 reads SQVTM; CDR2 reads ANQGSEA. In nucleotides, the CDR3 is TGCAGCGTTGAAGCTGGGACAGGGGGCTTTCAAGCTTTCTTT. Translation gives CSVEAGTGGFQAFF.

The chain carries TRBV19 and TRBJ1-2, with 9 bases that match TRBD1. The germline V gene encodes CDR1 LNHDA and CDR2 SQIVND (reference sequence). CDR3 length: 14 residues. V shed 4 bases and J 6 bases; nucleotides not matched to a gene: 6. The CDR3 nucleotides read TGTGCCAGTAGTACGAACCGGGACAGGGATGGCTACACCTTC. It codes for CASSTNRDRDGYTF.

The sample holds many counts of this clonotype. This rearrangement joins TRBV2 to TRBJ2-5; D unclear. This CDR3 contains 13 residues. The V end was cut by 2 bases, the J end by 5 bases, with 9 bases between. The V gene's germline CDR1 is SNHLY and CDR2 FYNNEI. Here the CDR3 DNA reads TGTGCCAGCAGTGAATTAGAGGTCGAGACCCAGTACTTC. This encodes CASSELEVETQYF.

This clonotype was recorded at least ten times. The V call is TRBV27, the J call TRBJ2-2; D possibly corresponds to TRBD2 (5 bases). V lost 3 bases and J 4 bases, leaving 9 bases between the germline ends. The CDR3 is 14 amino acids. Germline lookup yields CDR1 MNHEY and CDR2 SMNVEV (reference sequence). CDR3 residues: CASSFYRGTGELFF. In DNA, the CDR3 is TGTGCCAGCAGTTTCTATCGGGGCACCGGGGAGCTGTTTTTT.

This clonotype was detected only a few times. The J gene is TRBJ1-4, the V gene TRBV16, with D uncertain. The CDR3 is made up of 16 amino acids. V lost 1 base, J lost 1 base, and 10 bases lay in between. CDR1 is KGHSY, CDR2 FQNENV, per germline. The CDR3 reads CASSQWISRTNEKLFF. For the CDR3, the DNA is TGTGCCAGCAGCCAATGGATAAGCAGAACTAATGAAAAACTGTTTTTT. The variable domain in full, with the rest retrieved from reference TRBV16 and TRBJ1-4, is GEEVAQTPKHLVRGEGQKAKLYCAPIKGHSYVFWYQQVLKNEFKFLISFQNENVFDETGMPKERFSAKCLPNSPCSLEIQATKLEDSAVYFCASSQWISRTNEKLFFGSGTQLSVL.

This clonotype was picked up many times. V gene TRBV13 combines with J gene TRBJ2-7; D is unclear. This CDR3 contains 12 residues. Germline V gives CDR1 PRHDT, CDR2 FYEKMQ (reference sequence). The V end lost 5 bases, the J end lost 5 bases, and 10 bases lay between the germline ends. This CDR3 is CASSLSYDEQYF. In DNA, the CDR3 is TGTGCCAGCAGCCTTAGTTACGACGAGCAGTACTTC.

V gene TRBV18 combines with J gene TRBJ2-7; D remains ambiguous. The germline V gene encodes CDR1 KGHSH and CDR2 LQKENI. V lost 1 base, J lost 5 bases, and 9 bases lay in between. The CDR3 totals 13 residues. The CDR3 loop is CASSPQEHDEQYF. For the CDR3, the DNA is TGTGCCAGCTCACCACAGGAACACGACGAGCAGTACTTC.

In its sample, this clonotype was seen many times. The chain joins TRBV20-1 to TRBJ2-2; D is unresolved. This CDR3 spans 14 amino acids. V was shortened by 0 bases and J by 4 bases, with 9 bases between the two germline ends. The germline gives CDR1 DFQATT, CDR2 SNEGSKA (reference sequence). The chain's CDR3 is CSARDLRITGELFF. The CDR3 nucleotides are TGCAGTGCTAGAGATCTTAGAATCACCGGGGAGCTGTTTTTT.

The table lists this clonotype with many counts. The gene calls are TRBV11-2 and TRBJ2-2; 8 nucleotides agree with TRBD2. The germline V gene encodes CDR1 SGHAT and CDR2 FQNNGV. Losses at the gene ends were 3 bases for V and 6 bases for J; bases not matched to a gene: 9. The CDR3 length is 16 residues. The CDR3 DNA is TGTGCCAGCAGCTTGGGAGCGGGAGACCGGGCCGGGGAGCTGTTTTTT. This translates into CASSLGAGDRAGELFF.

This clonotype was seen many times. The rearrangement uses TRBV5-1 and TRBJ2-7; 7 bases are a match to TRBD1. With 4 bases clipped from V and 5 bases from J, the junction kept 15 bases outside the gene matches. Per the germline V gene, CDR1 is SGHRS and CDR2 is YFSETQ. This CDR3 has 16 residues. The CDR3 here is CASSPSTGTNPDEQYF. The CDR3 DNA is TGCGCCAGCAGCCCCTCGACAGGGACGAACCCCGACGAGCAGTACTTC.

This clonotype appeared many times. The chain couples TRBV28 to TRBJ1-2; D unclear. Trimming pared 4 bases from V and 7 bases from J, leaving 7 bases between. This CDR3 comprises 11 residues. Germline CDR1 reads MDHEN; CDR2 reads SYDVKM. The CDR3 protein is CASSSTRGYTF. The CDR3, as DNA: TGTGCCAGCAGTTCTACTCGTGGCTACACCTTC.

In the case of this clonotype: A much larger clone lies a single base off, so this may be a read error. Lacking the conserved final phenylalanine or tryptophan, this CDR3 likely reflects a read error. The V gene is TRBV6-5, the J gene TRBJ2-5; possibly TRBD1 for D (6 bases). CDR3 length equals 15 residues. Germline V gene lookup returns CDR1 MNHEY and CDR2 SVGAGI. Trimming left V 0 bases short and J 3 bases short, with 11 bases between. CDR3 loop: CASSYSGTLKETQYS. Here the CDR3 DNA reads TGTGCCAGCAGTTACTCCGGGACACTGAAAGAGACCCAGTACTCC.